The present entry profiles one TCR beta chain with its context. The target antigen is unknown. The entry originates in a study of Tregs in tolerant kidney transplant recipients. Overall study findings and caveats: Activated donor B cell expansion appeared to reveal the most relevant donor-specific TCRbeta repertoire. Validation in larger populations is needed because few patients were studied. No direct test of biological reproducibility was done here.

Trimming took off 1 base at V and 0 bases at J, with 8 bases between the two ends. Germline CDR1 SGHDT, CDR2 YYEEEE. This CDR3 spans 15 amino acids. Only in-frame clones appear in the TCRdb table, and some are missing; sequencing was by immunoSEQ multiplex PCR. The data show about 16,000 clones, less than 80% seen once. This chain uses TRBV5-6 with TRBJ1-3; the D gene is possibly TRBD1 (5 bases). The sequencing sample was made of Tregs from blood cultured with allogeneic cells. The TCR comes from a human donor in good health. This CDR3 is CASSLFQGSGNTIYF. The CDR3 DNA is TGTGCCAGCAGCTTGTTTCAGGGCTCTGGAAACACCATATATTTT.